This passage covers 11 T cell receptor beta chains from one sample sequenced in a study of T cell changes during pregnancy in multiple sclerosis. TCRdb's copy holds only in-frame clones and misses some; the assay was immunoSEQ multiplex PCR. The sample lists roughly 42,000 clones; approximately 90% were seen once. Sequencing was performed on CD8+ T cells from peripheral blood mononuclear cells, taken in the third trimester of pregnancy. These receptors all stem from a female donor with multiple sclerosis, enrolled in a pregnancy study.

The gene calls are TRBV15 and TRBJ2-7; the match to TRBD2 covers 8 bases. The CDR3 runs to 15 residues. V gave up 2 bases and J gave up 5 bases; unmatched junction bases: 8. Germline V lookup: CDR1 LNHNV, CDR2 YYDKDF (reference sequence). CDR3 DNA: TGTGCCACCAGCAGACACGAGCGGGAGAGTAACGAGCAGTACTTC. Encoded protein: CATSRHERESNEQYF. Full variable domain (remainder filled in from reference TRBV15 and TRBJ2-7): DAMVIQNPRYQVTQFGKPVTLSCSQTLNHNVMYWYQQKSSQAPKLLFHYYDKDFNNEADTPDNFQSRRPNTSFCFLDIRSPGLGDTAMYLCATSRHERESNEQYFGPGTRLTVT.

The V and J genes are TRBV5-1 and TRBJ2-7, with D possibly matching TRBD1 (5 bases). With 3 bases removed from V and 6 bases from J, the gap between germline ends came to 16 bases. CDR3 size: 14 residues. Germline values: CDR1 SGHRS, CDR2 YFSETQ. The CDR3 here is CASSSREQGGEQYF. Here the CDR3 DNA reads TGCGCCAGCAGCTCGCGAGAGCAGGGCGGCGAGCAGTACTTC.

In nucleotides, the CDR3 is TGTGCCAGCAGCTTAGAGGCGGGGGGGCCTAGGACCGGGGAGCTGTTTTTT. The encoded protein is CASSLEAGGPRTGELFF. This chain joins TRBV7-8 and TRBJ2-2; 9 bases are a match to TRBD2. This CDR3 has 17 amino acids. The ends lost 1 base at V and 5 bases at J; junction bases unmatched: 8. The germline CDR1 and CDR2 sequences are SGHVS and FQNEAQ.

The rearrangement joins TRBV12-5 to TRBJ1-2, with 8 nucleotides matching TRBD1. Germline values: CDR1 LGHNT, CDR2 FRNRAP. The junction had 10 bases not matched to a gene; V was cut back by 4 bases and J by 6 bases. CDR3 size: 15 residues. This chain's CDR3 is CASGSSTGQGNGYTF. CDR3 nucleotides: TGTGCTAGTGGTTCGTCCACCGGACAGGGAAATGGCTACACCTTC.

This chain uses TRBV28 with TRBJ2-2; D gene uncertain. The CDR3 contains 13 residues. Germline values: CDR1 MDHEN, CDR2 SYDVKM. The V end lost 3 bases, the J end lost 7 bases, and 9 bases lay between the germline ends. In nucleotides, the CDR3 is TGTGCCAGCAGTTTTTCAGAGCGCGGGGAGCTGTTTTTT. Protein: CASSFSERGELFF.

V and J are TRBV2 and TRBJ2-3, with TRBD1 matching over 8 bases. The CDR3 has 14 amino acids. V lost 3 bases to trimming and J lost 4 bases; unmatched junction nucleotides: 3. Germline V lookup: CDR1 SNHLY, CDR2 FYNNEI. The CDR3 protein is CASSDNRGADTQYF. DNA for the CDR3: TGTGCCAGCAGTGATAACAGGGGGGCAGATACGCAGTATTTT. The full variable domain, its missing parts supplied by reference TRBV2 and TRBJ2-3, is EPEVTQTPSHQVTQMGQEVILRCVPISNHLYFYWYRQILGQKVEFLVSFYNNEISEKSEIFDDQFSVERPDGSNFTLKIRSTKLEDSAMYFCASSDNRGADTQYFGPGTRLTVL.

The chain combines TRBV7-9 with TRBJ2-3; 7 bases are a match to TRBD1. This CDR3 is 13 amino acids long. J lost 0 bases, V lost 8 bases, and 2 bases had no gene match. Germline values: CDR1 SEHNR, CDR2 FQNEAQ (reference sequence). CDR3 DNA: TGTGCCAGCGAGGACAGGAGCACAGATACGCAGTATTTT. It is translated as CASEDRSTDTQYF.

This chain links TRBV25-1 with TRBJ2-7, with TRBD1 matching over 9 bases. Germline V lookup: CDR1 MGHDK, CDR2 SYGVNS. The CDR3 consists of 13 residues. J lost 2 bases, V lost 8 bases, and 4 bases had no gene match. The CDR3 DNA reads TGTGCCAGCGCGGGACAGGGAGCCTACGAGCAGTACTTC. Translating gives CASAGQGAYEQYF.

This chain links TRBV7-2 with TRBJ2-7; D may be TRBD1 (5 bases). The CDR3 is 15 residues long. V lost 4 bases and J lost 4, with 17 bases in between. CDR1 is SGHTA, CDR2 FQGNSA, per germline. This chain's CDR3 is CASSSGWGSQYEQYF. CDR3 DNA: TGTGCCAGCAGCTCCGGTTGGGGCTCCCAGTACGAGCAGTACTTC.

This chain uses TRBV10-1 with TRBJ2-4, with 7 positions matching TRBD1. After removal of 10 bases from V and 4 bases from J, the junction contained 10 bases not matched to a gene. The CDR3 sequence is 14 residues long. Per germline, CDR1 WNHNN and CDR2 SYGVQD (reference sequence). CDR3 in DNA: TGCGCCAACATGACAGGGAGATCTAAAAACATTCAGTACTTC. Translation: CANMTGRSKNIQYF.

This clone has a single count. V and J are TRBV6-5 and TRBJ2-1; 9 positions match TRBD1. Losses at the gene ends were 10 bases for V and 8 bases for J; bases not matched to a gene: 6. From germline, CDR1 is MNHEY and CDR2 SVGAGI. This CDR3 is built from 12 residues. CDR3 nucleotides: TGTGCCACAGGACAGGGGATGGATGAGCAGTTCTTC. Translation gives CATGQGMDEQFF.